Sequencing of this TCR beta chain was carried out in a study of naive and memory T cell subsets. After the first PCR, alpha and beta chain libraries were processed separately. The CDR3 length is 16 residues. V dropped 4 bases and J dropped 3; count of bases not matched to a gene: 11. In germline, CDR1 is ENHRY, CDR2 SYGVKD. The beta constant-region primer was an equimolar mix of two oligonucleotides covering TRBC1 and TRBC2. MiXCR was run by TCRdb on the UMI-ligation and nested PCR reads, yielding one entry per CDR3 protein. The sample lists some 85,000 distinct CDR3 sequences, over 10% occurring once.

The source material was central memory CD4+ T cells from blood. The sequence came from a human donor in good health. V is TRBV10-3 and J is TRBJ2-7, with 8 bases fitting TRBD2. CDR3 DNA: TGTGCCATCAGTGGTGCTTCGAGCGGGAGTAGCTACGAGCAGTACTTC. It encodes CAISGASSGSSYEQYF.